The present TCR beta chain was sequenced within a study of glioma-infiltrating T cells after dendritic cell vaccination. Overall study: Monocyte-derived dendritic cells, cultured approximately seven days with IL-4 and GM-CSF, were pulsed with autologous tumor lysate. Dendritic cell vaccine was injected intradermally three times, biweekly.

CDR1 is LNHNV, CDR2 YYDKDF, per germline (reference sequence). This CDR3 is 17 amino acids long. The V and J ends lost 0 bases and 1 base respectively, with 12 bases between them. The PCR used 60 V beta and 13 J beta primers. Assay used: immunoSEQ multiplex PCR; TCRdb lists only in-frame clones, some missing. The sample carries roughly 100,000 clones, around 87% recorded once. Specified time point: after dendritic cell vaccination, including at tumor progression/relapse. Before vaccination, two weeks after the third vaccination, and at progression, PBMC were collected. This chain connects TRBV15 to TRBJ1-4; D unclear. This sequence was found in a human donor with glioblastoma. Here the sequenced sample was blood, taken after dendritic cell vaccination. CDR3 sequence reads: CATSRDWVRLTNEKLFF. In nucleotides, the CDR3 is TGTGCCACCAGCAGAGATTGGGTCAGACTAACTAATGAAAAACTGTTTTTT.